This T cell receptor (beta chain) was recovered during a study of T cell repertoires in cytomegalovirus infection. Each CDR3 protein gets one entry after TCRdb re-called the reads with MiXCR. This sample carries fewer than 400,000 distinct CDR3 sequences, roughly 18% of them seen once, and the ten largest clones take 7.5% to 9.5%. In its sample, this clonotype was seen many times. There are 15 residues in the CDR3. J lost 3 bases, V lost 1 base, and 4 bases had no gene match. Looked up from germline, CDR1 is SGHVS and CDR2 is FNYEAQ. The sequenced sample consisted of PBMCs. The rearrangement uses TRBV7-6 and TRBJ1-2, with TRBD1 matching over 8 bases. This TCR was recovered from a human donor in good health (CMV status not recorded). Some clones in this sample may be carry-over from other donors' samples. CDR3 in DNA: TGTGCCAGCAGCTTAGGTGCAGGGGGCGACTATGGCTACACCTTC. Amino acids: CASSLGAGGDYGYTF.